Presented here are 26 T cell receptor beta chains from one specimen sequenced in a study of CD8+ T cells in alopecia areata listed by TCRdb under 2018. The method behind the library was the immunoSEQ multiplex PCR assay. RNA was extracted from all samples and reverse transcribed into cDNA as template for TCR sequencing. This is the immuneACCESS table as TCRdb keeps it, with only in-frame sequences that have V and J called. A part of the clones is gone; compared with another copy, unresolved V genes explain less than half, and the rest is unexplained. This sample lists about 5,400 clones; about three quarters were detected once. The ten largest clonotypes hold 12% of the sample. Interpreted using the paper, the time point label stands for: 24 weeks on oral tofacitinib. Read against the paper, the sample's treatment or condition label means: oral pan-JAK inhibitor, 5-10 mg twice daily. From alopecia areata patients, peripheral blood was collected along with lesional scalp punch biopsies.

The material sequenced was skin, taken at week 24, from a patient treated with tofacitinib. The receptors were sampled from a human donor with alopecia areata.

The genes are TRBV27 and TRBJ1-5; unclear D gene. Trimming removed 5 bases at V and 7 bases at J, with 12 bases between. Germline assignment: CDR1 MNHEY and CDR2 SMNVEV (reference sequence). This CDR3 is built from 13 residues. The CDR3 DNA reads TGTGCCAGCAGTCCAATGGACGGCCAGCCCCAGCATTTT. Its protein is CASSPMDGQPQHF.

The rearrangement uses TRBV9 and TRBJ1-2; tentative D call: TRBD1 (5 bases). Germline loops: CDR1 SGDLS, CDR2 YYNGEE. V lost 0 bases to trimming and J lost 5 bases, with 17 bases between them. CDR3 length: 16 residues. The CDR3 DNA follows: TGTGCCAGCAGCGTAGCTGCGCAGGGAAGAGGATATGGCTACACCTTC. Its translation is CASSVAAQGRGYGYTF. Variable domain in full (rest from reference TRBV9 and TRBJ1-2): DSGVTQTPKHLITATGQRVTLRCSPRSGDLSVYWYQQSLDQGLQFLIQYYNGEERAKGNILERFSAQQFPDLHSELNLSSLELGDSALYFCASSVAAQGRGYGYTFGSGTRLTVV.

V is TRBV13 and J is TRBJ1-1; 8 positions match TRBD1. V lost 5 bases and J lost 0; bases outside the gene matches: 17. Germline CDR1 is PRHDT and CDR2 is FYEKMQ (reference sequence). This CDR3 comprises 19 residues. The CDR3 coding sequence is TGTGCCAGCAGCACCAATGGACAGGGTTTTCCCACAATGAACACTGAAGCTTTCTTT. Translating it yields CASSTNGQGFPTMNTEAFF.

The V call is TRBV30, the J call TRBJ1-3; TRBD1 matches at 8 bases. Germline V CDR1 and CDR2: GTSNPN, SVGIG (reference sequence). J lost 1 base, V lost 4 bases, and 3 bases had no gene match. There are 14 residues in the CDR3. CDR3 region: CAWKRDRSGNTIYF. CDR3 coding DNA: TGTGCCTGGAAAAGGGACAGGTCTGGAAACACCATATATTTT.

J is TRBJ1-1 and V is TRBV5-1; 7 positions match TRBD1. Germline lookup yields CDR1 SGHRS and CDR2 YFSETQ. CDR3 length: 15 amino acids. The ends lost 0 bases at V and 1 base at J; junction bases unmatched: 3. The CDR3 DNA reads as TGCGCCAGCAGCTTGGTTACAGGGGCGAACACTGAAGCTTTCTTT. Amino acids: CASSLVTGANTEAFF.

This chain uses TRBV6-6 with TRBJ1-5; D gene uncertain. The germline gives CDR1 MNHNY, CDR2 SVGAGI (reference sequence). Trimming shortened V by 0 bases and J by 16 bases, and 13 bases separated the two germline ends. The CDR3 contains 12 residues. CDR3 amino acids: CASSYSFESEHF. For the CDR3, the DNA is TGTGCCAGCAGTTACTCGTTCGAGTCTGAACATTTT.

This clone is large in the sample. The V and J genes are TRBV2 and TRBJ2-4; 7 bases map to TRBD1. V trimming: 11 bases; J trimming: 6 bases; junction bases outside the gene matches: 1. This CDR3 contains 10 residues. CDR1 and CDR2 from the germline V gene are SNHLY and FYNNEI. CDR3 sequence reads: CASGGNIQYF. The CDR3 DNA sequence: TGTGCCTCAGGGGGAAACATTCAGTACTTC.

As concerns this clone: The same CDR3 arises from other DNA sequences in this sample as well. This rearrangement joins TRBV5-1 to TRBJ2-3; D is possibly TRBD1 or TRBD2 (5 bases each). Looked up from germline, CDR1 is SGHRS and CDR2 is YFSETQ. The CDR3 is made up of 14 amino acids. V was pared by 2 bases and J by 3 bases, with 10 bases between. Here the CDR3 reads CASSFRDPTDTQYF. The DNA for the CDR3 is TGCGCCAGCAGCTTCAGGGACCCGACAGATACGCAGTATTTT.

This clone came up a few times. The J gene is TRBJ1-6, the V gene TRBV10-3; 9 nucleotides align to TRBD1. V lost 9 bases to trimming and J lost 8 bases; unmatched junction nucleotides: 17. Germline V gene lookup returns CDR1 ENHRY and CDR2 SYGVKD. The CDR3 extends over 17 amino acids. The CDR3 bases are TGTGCCATTAAGGGGAAAACAGGGGGCATTTGGGATTCACCCCTCCACTTT. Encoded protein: CAIKGKTGGIWDSPLHF.

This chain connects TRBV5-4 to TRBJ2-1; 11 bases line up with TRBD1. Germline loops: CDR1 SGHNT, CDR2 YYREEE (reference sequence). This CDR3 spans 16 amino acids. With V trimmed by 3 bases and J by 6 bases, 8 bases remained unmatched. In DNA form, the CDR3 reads TGTGCCAGCAGCTGGGAGGGGACAGGGGGATTCAATGAGCAGTTCTTC. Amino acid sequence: CASSWEGTGGFNEQFF.

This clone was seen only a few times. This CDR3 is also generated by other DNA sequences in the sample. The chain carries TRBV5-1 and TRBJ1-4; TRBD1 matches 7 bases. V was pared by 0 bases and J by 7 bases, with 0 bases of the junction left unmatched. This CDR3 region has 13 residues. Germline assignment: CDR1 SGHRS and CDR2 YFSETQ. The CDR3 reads CASSLDRGEKLFF. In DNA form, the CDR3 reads TGCGCCAGCAGCTTGGACAGGGGTGAAAAACTGTTTTTT. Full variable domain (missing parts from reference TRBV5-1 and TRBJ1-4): KAGVTQTPRYLIKTRGQQVTLSCSPISGHRSVSWYQQTPGQGLQFLFEYFSETQRNKGNFPGRFSGRQFSNSRSEMNVSTLELGDSALYLCASSLDRGEKLFFGSGTQLSVL.

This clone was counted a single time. CDR3 sequence reads: CATGGSNQPQHF. CDR3 sequence (DNA): TGTGCCACCGGGGGGAGCAATCAGCCCCAGCATTTT. The chain is built from TRBV30 and TRBJ1-5; D is perhaps TRBD1 (5 bases). V was pared by 8 bases and J by 1 base, with 9 bases between. CDR1 and CDR2 (germline): GTSNPN, SVGIG (reference sequence). The CDR3 contains 12 residues.

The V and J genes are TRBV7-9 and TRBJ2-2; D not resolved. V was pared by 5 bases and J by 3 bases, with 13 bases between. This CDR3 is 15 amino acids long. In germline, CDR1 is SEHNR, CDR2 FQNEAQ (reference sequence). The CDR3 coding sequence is TGTGCCAGCAGCAAAGCCGGGCCCGACACCGGGGAGCTGTTTTTT. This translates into CASSKAGPDTGELFF.

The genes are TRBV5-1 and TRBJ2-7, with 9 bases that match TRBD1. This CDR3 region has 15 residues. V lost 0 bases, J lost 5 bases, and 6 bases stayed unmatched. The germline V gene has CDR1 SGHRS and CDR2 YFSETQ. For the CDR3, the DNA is TGCGCCAGCAGCTTGGTCATACAGGGGGCCCACGAGCAGTACTTC. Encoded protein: CASSLVIQGAHEQYF.

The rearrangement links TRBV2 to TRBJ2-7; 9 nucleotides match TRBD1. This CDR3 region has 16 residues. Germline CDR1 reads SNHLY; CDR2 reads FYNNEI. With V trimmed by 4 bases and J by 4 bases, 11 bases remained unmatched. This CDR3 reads CASSGSLGQGVYEQYF. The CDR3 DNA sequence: TGTGCCAGCAGTGGGTCTTTGGGACAGGGAGTTTACGAGCAGTACTTC. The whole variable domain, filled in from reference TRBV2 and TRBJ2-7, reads EPEVTQTPSHQVTQMGQEVILRCVPISNHLYFYWYRQILGQKVEFLVSFYNNEISEKSEIFDDQFSVERPDGSNFTLKIRSTKLEDSAMYFCASSGSLGQGVYEQYFGPGTRLTVT.

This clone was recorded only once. CDR3 nucleotide sequence: TGTGCCAGCTCTCGGACAAGCACCGGGGAGCTGTTTTTT. Translating gives CASSRTSTGELFF. The gene calls are TRBV18 and TRBJ2-2; a weak D match, TRBD1 (5 bases). Germline V gene lookup returns CDR1 KGHSH and CDR2 LQKENI. Trimming pared 6 bases from V and 4 bases from J, leaving 9 bases between. This CDR3 spans 13 amino acids.

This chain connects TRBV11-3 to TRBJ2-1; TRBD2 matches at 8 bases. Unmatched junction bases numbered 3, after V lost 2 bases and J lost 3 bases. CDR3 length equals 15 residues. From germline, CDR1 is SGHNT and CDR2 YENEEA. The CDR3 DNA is TGTGCCAGCAGCTTATCAAGCGGGGGCTACAATGAGCAGTTCTTC. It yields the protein CASSLSSGGYNEQFF.

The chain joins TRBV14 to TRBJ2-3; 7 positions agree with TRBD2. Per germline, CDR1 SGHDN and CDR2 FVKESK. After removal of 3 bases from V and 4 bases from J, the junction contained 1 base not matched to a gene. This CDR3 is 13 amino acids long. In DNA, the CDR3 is TGTGCCAGCAGCCAGGCGGGGGCAGATACGCAGTATTTT. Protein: CASSQAGADTQYF.

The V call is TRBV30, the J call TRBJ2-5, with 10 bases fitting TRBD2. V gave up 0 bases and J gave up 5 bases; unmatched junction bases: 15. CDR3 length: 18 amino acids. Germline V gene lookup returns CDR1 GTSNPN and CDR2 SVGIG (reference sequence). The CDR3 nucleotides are TGTGCCTGGAGTGTCACTAGCGGGACAAGAATCTTACATGAGACCCAGTACTTC. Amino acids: CAWSVTSGTRILHETQYF.

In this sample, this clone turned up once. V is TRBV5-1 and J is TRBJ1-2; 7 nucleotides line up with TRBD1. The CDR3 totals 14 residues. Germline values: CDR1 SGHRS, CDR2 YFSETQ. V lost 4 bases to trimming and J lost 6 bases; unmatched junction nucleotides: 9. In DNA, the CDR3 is TGCGCCAGCAGCGGGTACGGGACAGAGAATGGCTACACCTTC. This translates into CASSGYGTENGYTF.

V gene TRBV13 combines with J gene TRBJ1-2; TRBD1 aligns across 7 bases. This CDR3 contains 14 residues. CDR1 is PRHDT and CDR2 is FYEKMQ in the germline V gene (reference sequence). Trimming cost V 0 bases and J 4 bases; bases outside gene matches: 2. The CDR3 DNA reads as TGTGCCAGCAGCTTAGGGGGACAGACCTATGGCTACACCTTC. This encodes CASSLGGQTYGYTF.

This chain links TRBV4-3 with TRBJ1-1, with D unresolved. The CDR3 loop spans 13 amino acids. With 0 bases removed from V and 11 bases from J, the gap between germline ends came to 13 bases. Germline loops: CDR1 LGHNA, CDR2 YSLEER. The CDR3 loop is CASSQDRRVSAFF. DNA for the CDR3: TGCGCCAGCAGCCAAGATAGGCGGGTTAGCGCTTTCTTT.

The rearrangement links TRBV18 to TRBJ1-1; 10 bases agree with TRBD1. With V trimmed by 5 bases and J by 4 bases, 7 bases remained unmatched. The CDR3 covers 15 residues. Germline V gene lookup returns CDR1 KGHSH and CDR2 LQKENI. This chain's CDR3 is CASSFSGTGATEAFF. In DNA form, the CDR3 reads TGTGCCAGCTCATTCTCCGGGACAGGGGCCACTGAAGCTTTCTTT.

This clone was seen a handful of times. CDR3: CASSLVSIRGYTF. The CDR3 bases are TGTGCCAGCAGCTTAGTCTCCATCCGGGGCTACACCTTC. This chain uses TRBV7-2 with TRBJ1-2; D gene unclear. Germline CDR1 and CDR2: SGHTA and FQGNSA. The CDR3 is 13 residues long. V gave up 1 base and J gave up 8 bases, with 11 bases separating them.

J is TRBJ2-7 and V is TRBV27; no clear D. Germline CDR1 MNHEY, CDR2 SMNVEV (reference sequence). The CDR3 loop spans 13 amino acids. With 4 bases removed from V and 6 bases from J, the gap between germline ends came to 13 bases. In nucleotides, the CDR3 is TGTGCCAGCAGTTCGAGTTTGGGTGGCGAGCAGTACTTC. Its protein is CASSSSLGGEQYF.

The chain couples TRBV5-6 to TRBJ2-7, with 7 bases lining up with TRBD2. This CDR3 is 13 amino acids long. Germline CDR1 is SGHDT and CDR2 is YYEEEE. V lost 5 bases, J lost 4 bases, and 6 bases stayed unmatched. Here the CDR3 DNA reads TGTGCCAGCAGTAAGAGTAGCGGGTACGAGCAGTACTTC. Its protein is CASSKSSGYEQYF. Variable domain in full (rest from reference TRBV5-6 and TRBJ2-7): DAGVTQSPTHLIKTRGQQVTLRCSPKSGHDTVSWYQQALGQGPQFIFQYYEEEERQRGNFPDRFSGHQFPNYSSELNVNALLLGDSALYLCASSKSSGYEQYFGPGTRLTVT.